This entry lists 25 T cell receptor beta chains sequenced from one sample in a study of CD8 T cells in ankylosing spondylitis. TCRdb reanalysed the 5' RACE reads using MiXCR and keeps one entry per CDR3 protein. The sample contains a few hundred thousand distinct CDR3 sequences, about 20% of which appear only once. The specimen was blood, either unsorted or a sorted T cell fraction (not recorded which). Receptor source: a male donor with ankylosing spondylitis or in good health (not recorded which).

V gene TRBV4-3 combines with J gene TRBJ2-7; D perhaps matches TRBD2 (6 bases). The V end lost 0 bases, the J end lost 0 bases, and 9 bases lay between the germline ends. Germline CDR1 and CDR2: LGHNA and YSLEER. CDR3 length: 15 residues. The CDR3 DNA follows: TGCGCCAGCAGCCAAGACCTTAGCGGCTCCTACGAGCAGTACTTC. It specifies CASSQDLSGSYEQYF.

The sample holds a few counts of this clonotype. This chain joins TRBV5-8 and TRBJ2-3; D could derive from TRBD1 or TRBD2 (5 bases each). Germline V gives CDR1 SGHTS, CDR2 YDEGEE. CDR3 length: 15 residues. V dropped 4 bases and J dropped 2 bases, with 14 bases sitting between them. This CDR3 reads CASSPTGLTTDTQYF. DNA of the CDR3: TGTGCCAGCAGCCCTACGGGGCTTACCACAGATACGCAGTATTTT.

This clonotype was counted at least ten times. This chain joins TRBV27 and TRBJ2-3; 8 positions agree with TRBD2. Germline CDR1 MNHEY, CDR2 SMNVEV (reference sequence). The length of the CDR3 is 15 residues. J lost 4 bases, V lost 8 bases, and 11 bases had no gene match. The CDR3 DNA reads as TGTGCCAGCTCATTGGCACTAGCGGACCCAGATACGCAGTATTTT. As protein: CASSLALADPDTQYF.

This clonotype has just a few counts. The rearrangement links TRBV7-9 to TRBJ2-2; possible D gene TRBD2, 5 bases. V was trimmed by 1 base and J by 0 bases, leaving 12 bases between them. CDR1 and CDR2 from the germline V gene are SEHNR and FQNEAQ (reference sequence). The CDR3 spans 17 residues. The CDR3 region has the DNA TGTGCCAGCAGCTTAGACGGGCTAGCCGCGAACACCGGGGAGCTGTTTTTT. Protein product: CASSLDGLAANTGELFF.

The CDR3 sequence: CASSVTSGSSDTQYF. The CDR3 nucleotides read TGTGCCAGCAGCGTTACTAGCGGGAGTTCCGATACGCAGTATTTT. This chain links TRBV7-6 with TRBJ2-3; TRBD2 agrees at 11 bases. Germline loops: CDR1 SGHVS, CDR2 FNYEAQ. This CDR3 comprises 15 residues. Losses at the gene ends were 5 bases for V and 6 bases for J; bases not matched to a gene: 7.

This clonotype was seen at least ten times. V is TRBV10-3 and J is TRBJ2-5, with TRBD2 identical over 12 bases. Germline CDR1 ENHRY, CDR2 SYGVKD. CDR3 size: 14 residues. V shed 4 bases, J shed 5 bases, and the junction held 2 bases outside the gene matches. The CDR3 loop is CAISGLAGVETQYF. CDR3 sequence (DNA): TGTGCCATCAGTGGACTAGCGGGAGTCGAGACCCAGTACTTC.

This clonotype has only a few counts. The chain links TRBV25-1 to TRBJ2-5; D assignment may be TRBD1 or TRBD2 (5 bases each). This CDR3 region has 14 residues. Germline V gene sequence: CDR1 MGHDK, CDR2 SYGVNS. V was clipped by 1 base and J by 5 bases, with 11 bases between them. CDR3 coding DNA: TGTGCCAGCAGTGAATCGGGCAGGGAGGAGACCCAGTACTTC. Protein product: CASSESGREETQYF.

This sequence joins TRBV12-3 or TRBV12-4 and TRBJ2-1; 13 bases are a match to TRBD2. With 6 bases clipped from V and 9 bases from J, the junction kept 5 bases outside the gene matches. This CDR3 region has 14 residues. The CDR3 here is CASSPGLAGPEQFF. CDR3 DNA: TGTGCCAGCAGCCCGGGACTAGCGGGACCTGAGCAGTTCTTC.

A few counts support this clonotype. The chain combines TRBV4-2 with TRBJ1-1; D call uncertain. The CDR3 consists of 14 residues. Deletions cut 3 bases from V and 1 base from J, with 9 bases between. From germline, CDR1 is LGHNA and CDR2 YNFKEQ. The CDR3: CASSHPQENTEAFF. The CDR3 coding sequence is TGTGCCAGCAGCCACCCGCAGGAGAACACTGAAGCTTTCTTT.

In its sample, this clonotype was seen a few times. The gene calls are TRBV5-1 and TRBJ2-1; 10 nucleotides match TRBD2. CDR1 and CDR2 (germline): SGHRS, YFSETQ. The CDR3 spans 15 residues. The V and J ends lost 4 bases and 2 bases, in that order; junction bases with no gene match: 3. The CDR3 region is CASSGSGRAYNEQFF. CDR3 in DNA: TGCGCCAGCAGCGGAAGCGGGAGGGCCTACAATGAGCAGTTCTTC.

The sample holds a few counts of this clonotype. V and J are TRBV12-3 or TRBV12-4 and TRBJ2-1; TRBD2 matches at 9 bases. The trim removed 5 bases at V and 3 bases at J, leaving 8 bases unmatched. The CDR3 has 16 amino acids. CDR3: CASSGRLAENYNEQFF. CDR3 DNA: TGTGCCAGCAGTGGCAGACTAGCGGAAAACTACAATGAGCAGTTCTTC.

The chain employs TRBV4-2 and TRBJ1-5, with D tentatively TRBD1 (5 bases). This CDR3 contains 15 residues. V was shortened by 4 bases and J by 6 bases, with 16 bases between the two germline ends. CDR1 LGHNA and CDR2 YNFKEQ come from the germline V gene. The CDR3 loop reads CASSLPGGDLQPQHF. CDR3 in DNA: TGTGCCAGCAGCCTCCCGGGAGGGGATCTTCAGCCCCAGCATTTT.

The J gene is TRBJ2-2, the V gene TRBV29-1; 12 bases are shared with TRBD2. V gave up 7 bases and J gave up 1 base; unmatched junction bases: 10. This CDR3 is built from 17 residues. Germline CDR1 is SQVTM and CDR2 is ANQGSEA. This CDR3 is CSAKGPSGRENTGELFF. CDR3 sequence (DNA): TGCAGCGCCAAGGGACCTAGCGGGAGGGAGAACACCGGGGAGCTGTTTTTT.

The chain combines TRBV4-2 with TRBJ2-3, with TRBD2 as a possible D gene (5 bases). Germline assignment: CDR1 LGHNA and CDR2 YNFKEQ. The V gene lost 4 bases and the J gene lost 4 bases, with 15 bases spanning the gap. This CDR3 is built from 15 residues. This CDR3 reads CASSPGSNGPDTQYF. CDR3 DNA: TGTGCCAGCAGCCCGGGGTCCAACGGCCCAGATACGCAGTATTTT.

The chain links TRBV21-1 to TRBJ2-1. TRBV21-1 represents a pseudogene. The CDR3 covers 14 residues. The CDR3 DNA follows: TGTGCCAGCAAAAGGATGGACTCCTACAATGAGCAGTTCTTC. Its protein product is CASKRMDSYNEQFF.

The J gene is TRBJ2-7, the V gene TRBV4-1; the match to TRBD2 covers 7 bases. The CDR3 is 16 amino acids. Looked up from germline, CDR1 is MGHRA and CDR2 is YSYEKL. V shed 5 bases, J shed 6 bases, and the junction held 16 bases outside the gene matches. The CDR3 here is CASSSMWERDGGEQYF. The CDR3 coding sequence is TGCGCCAGCAGCTCAATGTGGGAGCGGGACGGGGGCGAGCAGTACTTC.

The chain's CDR3 is CAISDSTSGRGETQYF. The CDR3 nucleotides are TGTGCCATCAGTGACTCGACTAGCGGGAGGGGTGAGACCCAGTACTTC. This chain links TRBV10-3 with TRBJ2-5; 14 bases align to TRBD2. Trimming at V came to 3 bases and at J to 5 bases, leaving 5 bases not matched to a gene. This CDR3 comprises 16 residues. Germline CDR1 ENHRY, CDR2 SYGVKD.

This chain links TRBV20-1 with TRBJ2-5; 13 bases line up with TRBD2. Germline V gives CDR1 DFQATT, CDR2 SNEGSKA (reference sequence). The J segment lost 2 bases and the V segment lost 6 bases, leaving 12 bases of the junction unmatched. This CDR3 region has 17 residues. CDR3 sequence: CSARGLAGVSGQETQYF. The CDR3 DNA is TGCAGTGCCCGTGGACTAGCGGGAGTTTCCGGGCAAGAGACCCAGTACTTC.

J is TRBJ1-1 and V is TRBV30; possible D gene TRBD1, 5 bases. V was shortened by 6 bases and J by 5 bases, with 19 bases between the two germline ends. Germline values: CDR1 GTSNPN, CDR2 SVGIG (reference sequence). CDR3 length: 14 amino acids. CDR3 in DNA: TGTGCCTGCGCCCCGGGACCGGACGGGACTGAAGCTTTCTTT. Translated: CACAPGPDGTEAFF. The full variable domain, completed using reference TRBV30 and TRBJ1-1, is SQTIHQWPATLVQPVGSPLSLECTVEGTSNPNLYWYRQAAGRGLQLLFYSVGIGQISSEVPQNLSASRPQDRQFILSSKKLLLSDSGFYLCACAPGPDGTEAFFGQGTRLTVV.

There are a few counts of this clonotype. The gene calls are TRBV27 and TRBJ1-2, with unresolved D. With 5 bases removed from V and 0 bases from J, the gap between germline ends came to 10 bases. This CDR3 has 14 amino acids. Germline V CDR1 and CDR2: MNHEY, SMNVEV (reference sequence). In DNA, the CDR3 is TGTGCCAGCAGTCAGGCGCGAGCTAACTATGGCTACACCTTC. Translated: CASSQARANYGYTF.

The V gene is TRBV15, the J gene TRBJ2-7, with a weak D call TRBD1 (7 bases). V was clipped by 0 bases and J by 4 bases, with 10 bases between them. CDR3 length equals 14 residues. Germline V lookup: CDR1 LNHNV, CDR2 YYDKDF (reference sequence). CDR3 in amino acids: CATSRDRGVYEQYF. For the CDR3, the DNA is TGTGCCACCAGCAGAGACAGGGGGGTTTACGAGCAGTACTTC.

This clonotype turned up a few times. CDR3 protein: CSVLTGWNQETQYF. The CDR3 nucleotides are TGCAGCGTTCTGACAGGGTGGAACCAAGAGACCCAGTACTTC. The chain carries TRBV29-1 and TRBJ2-5; TRBD1 aligns across 7 bases. There are 14 residues in the CDR3. The trim removed 5 bases at V and 0 bases at J, leaving 6 bases unmatched. Germline-derived CDR1 and CDR2 are SQVTM and ANQGSEA. Variable domain in full (rest from reference TRBV29-1 and TRBJ2-5): SAVISQKPSRDICQRGTSLTIQCQVDSQVTMMFWYRQQPGQSLTLIATANQGSEATYESGFVIDKFPISRPNLTFSTLTVSNMSPEDSSIYLCSVLTGWNQETQYFGPGTRLLVL.

In this sample, this clonotype turned up once. The chain couples TRBV7-9 to TRBJ2-3; D ambiguous. Germline CDR1 SEHNR, CDR2 FQNEAQ (reference sequence). This CDR3 has 16 amino acids. Trimming cost V 5 bases and J 2 bases, with 17 bases left between them. CDR3 bases: TGTGCCAGCAGCATAGGCGAGCACCTTGACACAGATACGCAGTATTTT. Protein product: CASSIGEHLDTDTQYF.

This clonotype occurred a few times. The rearrangement links TRBV6-2 or TRBV6-3 to TRBJ1-5, with D hard to call. This CDR3 is built from 17 residues. With 2 bases removed from V and 3 bases from J, the gap between germline ends came to 17 bases. The germline V gene has CDR1 MNHEY and CDR2 SVGEGT. For the CDR3, the DNA is TGTGCCAGCAGTTACAGGGAAGATGATTTTTCCAATCAGCCCCAGCATTTT. Its protein product is CASSYREDDFSNQPQHF.

This clonotype has only a few counts. The chain combines TRBV10-3 with TRBJ2-7; the match to TRBD1 covers 7 bases. This CDR3 has 15 amino acids. Germline V lookup: CDR1 ENHRY, CDR2 SYGVKD. The junction had 7 bases not matched to a gene; V was cut back by 3 bases and J by 2 bases. The chain's CDR3 is CAISDLDRVPYEQYF. DNA for the CDR3: TGTGCCATCAGTGATTTAGACAGGGTACCCTACGAGCAGTACTTC.